The text below deals with one T cell receptor beta chain. The sample is drawn from a study of blood T cell repertoires in COVID-19. Looked up from germline, CDR1 is WSHSY and CDR2 is SAAADI. This CDR3 is built from 15 residues. V was pared by 10 bases and J by 3 bases, with 11 bases of the junction left unmatched. The data were produced by immunoSEQ multiplex PCR, yet TCRdb's version contains in-frame clones alone and is incomplete. The sample lists under 300,000 clones, 80% to 90% occurring once. The chain combines TRBV10-2 with TRBJ2-3; 9 nucleotides line up with TRBD1. The sequenced material came from peripheral blood. This receptor was identified in a woman in her forties or fifties who had recovered from COVID-19. CDR3 sequence reads: CATGRQGVRTDTQYF. The CDR3 nucleotides are TGCGCCACCGGACGACAGGGGGTGAGGACAGATACGCAGTATTTT.